Listed below are T cell receptor beta chains from one sample, sequenced in a study of blood T cell repertoires in COVID-19. Clones were sequenced by immunoSEQ multiplex PCR, and TCRdb holds only the in-frame ones, with some missing. The data contain fewer than 250,000 clones, more than 75% of them singletons. The sample consisted of peripheral blood. The receptor set was obtained from a woman in her 40s with acute or convalescent COVID-19. CDR3s include the opening cysteine and the closing phenylalanine or tryptophan. D genes are given only for firm matches. Expanded clones get a size class; other rows say once, few or many, or leave the size out.

TRBD2,.,TRBV5-1,TRBJ2-3,CASSPSSRGGGSDTQYF,TGCGCCAGCAGCCCCTCTTCACGGGGGGGCGGGTCAGATACGCAGTATTTT
.,.,TRBV20-1,TRBJ1-5,CSASGPQYDQPQHF,TGCAGTGCTAGTGGGCCCCAGTACGATCAGCCCCAGCATTTT
TRBD1,.,TRBV11-1,TRBJ1-1,CASSFGTGGVPEAFF,TGTGCCAGCAGCTTCGGGACAGGGGGCGTCCCTGAAGCTTTCTTT
.,.,TRBV14,TRBJ2-7,CASSHYYEQYF,TGTGCCAGCAGCCACTACTACGAGCAGTACTTC
.,.,TRBV12-5,TRBJ1-1,CASGLAGRNTEAFF,TGTGCTAGTGGTTTGGCGGGTCGGAACACTGAAGCTTTCTTT
TRBD1,.,TRBV9,TRBJ2-3,CASSPETGGWTDTQYF,TGTGCCAGCAGCCCGGAGACAGGGGGCTGGACAGATACGCAGTATTTT
TRBD1,many,TRBV4-1,TRBJ2-1,CASSQEGPGQGTYNEQFF,TGCGCCAGCAGCCAAGAAGGGCCGGGACAGGGGACCTACAATGAGCAGTTCTTC
.,.,TRBV5-1,TRBJ2-3,CASSFLQPLSSTDTQYF,TGCGCCAGCAGCTTTTTACAGCCCCTATCTAGCACAGATACGCAGTATTTT
.,few,TRBV20-1,TRBJ1-5,CSASMGGASWQPQHF,TGCAGTGCTAGTATGGGGGGGGCGAGCTGGCAGCCCCAGCATTTT
TRBD1,.,TRBV11-3,TRBJ2-1,CASSLGDRYNEQFF,TGTGCCAGCAGCCTAGGGGACAGGTACAATGAGCAGTTCTTC
.,.,TRBV30,TRBJ1-3,CAWSTGSGNTIYF,TGTGCCTGGAGTACAGGGTCGGGAAACACCATATATTTT
.,once,TRBV2,TRBJ1-2,CASSGVRGDYGYTF,TGTGCCAGCAGTGGGGTAAGGGGTGACTATGGCTACACCTTC
.,.,TRBV10-2,TRBJ2-3,CASLAVTDTQYF,TGCGCCAGCTTGGCCGTCACAGATACGCAGTATTTT
.,few,TRBV10-3,TRBJ1-2,CAIRPDRSSYGYTF,TGTGCCATCAGACCAGACAGGTCTTCCTATGGCTACACCTTC
.,once,TRBV5-1,TRBJ2-1,CASRGAGEKNEQFF,TGCGCCAGCAGGGGGGCAGGGGAGAAAAATGAGCAGTTCTTC
.,once,TRBV2,TRBJ2-1,CASSRSSAYNEQFF,TGTGCCAGCAGTAGGTCTAGCGCTTACAATGAGCAGTTCTTC
TRBD1,.,TRBV27,TRBJ2-7,CASSLSWTGMLYEQYF,TGTGCCAGCAGTTTATCGTGGACAGGGATGTTGTACGAGCAGTACTTC
TRBD2,.,TRBV7-9,TRBJ2-1,CASSIAGEHDEQFF,TGTGCCAGCAGCATAGCGGGAGAGCACGATGAGCAGTTCTTC
.,.,TRBV19,TRBJ2-4,CASSIVTSLRASNIQYF,TGTGCCAGTAGTATCGTAACTAGCCTCCGCGCGTCGAACATTCAGTACTTC
.,.,TRBV15,TRBJ2-6,CATSRGTEISGANVLTF,TGTGCCACCAGCAGAGGGACTGAAATCTCTGGGGCCAACGTCCTGACTTTC
.,.,TRBV9,TRBJ2-3,CASSVELVLDTQYF,TGTGCCAGCAGCGTAGAACTAGTACTAGATACGCAGTATTTT
.,.,TRBV7-2,TRBJ2-3,CASSLERWASSGTDTQYF,TGTGCCAGCAGCTTAGAAAGGTGGGCGTCTAGCGGCACAGATACGCAGTATTTT
.,.,TRBV5-1,TRBJ2-5,CASSSTGPFQETQYF,TGCGCCAGCAGCTCTACAGGGCCATTCCAAGAGACCCAGTACTTC
.,.,TRBV3-1/TRBV3-2,TRBJ2-4,CASSQGGGDLQYF,TGTGCCAGCAGCCAAGGGGGCGGGGATCTACAGTACTTC
.,.,TRBV5-1,TRBJ2-7,CASSLGVEGEQYF,TGCGCCAGCAGCTTGGGGGTTGAGGGCGAGCAGTACTTC
.,.,TRBV4-1,TRBJ1-5,CASSPTALGNQPQHF,TGCGCCAGCAGTCCGACGGCGCTAGGCAATCAGCCCCAGCATTTT
.,once,TRBV12-3/TRBV12-4,TRBJ2-1,CASTSGPEQFF,TGTGCCAGCACTAGTGGCCCTGAGCAGTTCTTC
.,once,TRBV7-8,TRBJ1-6,CASRPGLNSPLHF,TGTGCCTCTCGCCCGGGACTGAATTCACCCCTCCACTTT
.,.,TRBV20-1,TRBJ1-6,CSASDRQVLHF,TGCAGTGCTAGCGACCGACAGGTCCTCCACTTT
TRBD2,.,TRBV10-3,TRBJ2-3,CAISRLAEATDTQYF,TGTGCCATCAGTAGACTAGCGGAAGCCACAGATACGCAGTATTTT
TRBD1,.,TRBV18,TRBJ2-7,CASSPRTGLYEQYF,TGTGCCAGCTCACCACGGACAGGATTATACGAGCAGTACTTC
.,.,TRBV6-5,TRBJ1-1,CASIQNTEAFF,TGTGCCAGCATACAGAACACTGAAGCTTTCTTT